Shown below are 5 T cell receptor beta chains from a single sample sequenced in a study of T cell repertoires in ileal Crohn's disease. Repertoires were generated with immunoSEQ multiplex PCR, while TCRdb's copy carries only in-frame clones and drops some. The sample gives 16,000 or so clones, 92% of which show up once; about 7.1% is in the top ten. As for time point: inflamed ileum from the surgical specimen. Specimen: ileal tissue. These receptors all stem from an adult with Crohn's disease.

The V and J genes are TRBV28 and TRBJ2-3; D is possibly TRBD1 or TRBD2 (5 bases each). The CDR3 is made up of 14 amino acids. CDR1 and CDR2 (germline): MDHEN, SYDVKM. The V end lost 5 bases, the J end lost 6 bases, and 15 bases lay between the germline ends. CDR3 nucleotides: TGTGCCAGCAGTGCAATCGGGACGACGGATACGCAGTATTTT. It codes for CASSAIGTTDTQYF.

The DNA for the CDR3 is TGTGCCAGCAGCGTCGGGGGGGCCAGGCCGTTGGGCTACACCTTC. Translated: CASSVGGARPLGYTF. The chain carries TRBV9 and TRBJ1-2, with D perhaps TRBD1 (6 bases). V was cut by 2 bases and J by 8 bases, with 19 bases left in between. The CDR3 sequence is 15 residues long. Germline CDR1 is SGDLS and CDR2 is YYNGEE.

The chain employs TRBV18 and TRBJ1-6, with TRBD1 identical over 7 bases. Losses at the gene ends were 6 bases for V and 7 bases for J; bases not matched to a gene: 9. Germline lookup yields CDR1 KGHSH and CDR2 LQKENI. This CDR3 has 15 residues. The CDR3 sequence: CASSVEGARNSPLHF. The CDR3 nucleotides are TGTGCCAGCTCCGTCGAGGGGGCGCGGAATTCACCCCTCCACTTT.

The V and J genes are TRBV5-1 and TRBJ2-2; D remains ambiguous. CDR1 SGHRS and CDR2 YFSETQ come from the germline V gene. The V gene lost 3 bases and the J gene lost 5 bases, with 11 bases spanning the gap. This CDR3 is built from 14 residues. As DNA, the CDR3 is TGCGCCAGCAGCTGGGGTCGGGCTACCGGGGAGCTGTTTTTT. This sequence encodes CASSWGRATGELFF.

This sequence joins TRBV19 and TRBJ2-2; TRBD1 aligns across 8 bases. The junction had 3 bases not matched to a gene; V was cut back by 6 bases and J by 0 bases. The CDR3 runs to 15 residues. CDR1 and CDR2 from the germline V gene are LNHDA and SQIVND (reference sequence). Written as DNA, the CDR3 is TGTGCCAGTAGCCGGGACAGGCCGAACACCGGGGAGCTGTTTTTT. Its protein is CASSRDRPNTGELFF.